The 15 T cell receptor beta chains presented below share a single source sample, sequenced in a study of blood T cell repertoires in COVID-19. Some clones are missing from TCRdb's copy, which holds only in-frame ones; the method was immunoSEQ multiplex PCR. The sample consists of approximately 150,000 clones, roughly 85% of them appearing once. Sequencing input: peripheral blood. Source of these receptors: a man between 65 and 85 years old with acute or convalescent COVID-19.

The genes are TRBV9 and TRBJ1-1; tentatively, D is TRBD1 (5 bases). Germline values: CDR1 SGDLS, CDR2 YYNGEE. V lost 3 bases, J lost 3 bases, and 15 bases lay in between. The CDR3 is 15 amino acids. The CDR3 nucleotides read TGTGCCAGCAGCGCGCTCGCGGGGGGAGACACTGAAGCTTTCTTT. Translation: CASSALAGGDTEAFF.

This clone was detected once. The chain links TRBV5-1 to TRBJ2-1, with D possibly matching TRBD1 (6 bases). The CDR3 spans 17 residues. Per the germline V gene, CDR1 is SGHRS and CDR2 is YFSETQ. Trimming left V 4 bases short and J 0 bases short, with 17 bases between. This CDR3 is CASSPRDTRSSYNEQFF. The DNA for the CDR3 is TGCGCCAGCAGCCCTCGGGACACTCGGAGCTCCTACAATGAGCAGTTCTTC.

The rearrangement links TRBV6-2 or TRBV6-3 to TRBJ2-5; tentative D call: TRBD1 (5 bases). V gave up 0 bases and J gave up 7 bases, with 9 bases separating them. Per germline, CDR1 MNHEY and CDR2 SVGEGT. CDR3 size: 13 residues. This chain's CDR3 is CASSYSPQGTQYF. CDR3 nucleotide sequence: TGTGCCAGCAGTTACTCCCCCCAGGGGACCCAGTACTTC.

This chain links TRBV4-3 with TRBJ1-1, with 7 bases fitting TRBD1. J gave up 4 bases and V 3 bases, and 5 bases lay outside the gene matches. Germline values: CDR1 LGHNA, CDR2 YSLEER. This CDR3 has 14 amino acids. The CDR3 loop is CASSQARGTTEAFF. The CDR3 bases are TGCGCCAGCAGCCAGGCCAGGGGGACCACTGAAGCTTTCTTT.

Written as DNA, the CDR3 is TGTGCCAGCAGCGCCCACTCGCGGGTGGACACCGGGGAGCTGTTTTTT. Translated, it gives CASSAHSRVDTGELFF. The chain carries TRBV9 and TRBJ2-2, with D possibly TRBD2 on 5 matching bases. Between the trimmed V and J ends, which lost 3 bases and 3 bases, there was a span of 15 bases. The germline V gene encodes CDR1 SGDLS and CDR2 YYNGEE. CDR3 length equals 16 residues.

J is TRBJ1-6 and V is TRBV6-1; D gene ambiguous. The CDR3 covers 12 residues. The V end was cut by 5 bases, the J end by 9 bases, with 8 bases between. Germline V gives CDR1 MNHNS, CDR2 SASEGT. This chain's CDR3 is CASSYESSPLHF. The CDR3 DNA follows: TGTGCCAGCAGTTATGAGAGTTCACCCCTCCACTTT.

The chain links TRBV6-5 to TRBJ2-1; D gene unclear. The V gene's germline CDR1 is MNHEY and CDR2 SVGAGI. The CDR3 totals 11 residues. Trimming left V 10 bases short and J 8 bases short, with 12 bases between. This CDR3 reads CATMRLHEQFF. The DNA of the CDR3 is TGTGCCACCATGCGGCTCCATGAGCAGTTCTTC.

The chain combines TRBV18 with TRBJ1-1, with 8 bases lining up with TRBD1. Unmatched junction bases numbered 8, after V lost 4 bases and J lost 4 bases. The CDR3 has 15 residues. The germline V gene has CDR1 KGHSH and CDR2 LQKENI. Here the CDR3 DNA reads TGTGCCAGCTCACGGGGAACTACAGGGGGCACTGAAGCTTTCTTT. This codes for CASSRGTTGGTEAFF.

V usage is TRBV4-2 and J usage is TRBJ1-4; 7 bases line up with TRBD1. From germline, CDR1 is LGHNA and CDR2 YNFKEQ. CDR3 length: 15 amino acids. Trimming took 3 bases from V and 5 from J; bases not matched to a gene: 6. The CDR3: CASSQAGTENEKLFF. CDR3 nucleotide sequence: TGTGCCAGCAGCCAGGCCGGGACAGAGAATGAAAAACTGTTTTTT.

This sequence joins TRBV19 and TRBJ1-2; TRBD1 matches at 8 bases. J lost 8 bases, V lost 5 bases, and 10 bases had no gene match. This CDR3 has 14 residues. Germline values: CDR1 LNHDA, CDR2 SQIVND (reference sequence). The CDR3 DNA sequence: TGTGCCAGTAGTCCCGTCCTGACAGGGGTCGGCTACACCTTC. It yields the protein CASSPVLTGVGYTF. Full variable domain (missing parts from reference TRBV19 and TRBJ1-2): DGGITQSPKYLFRKEGQNVTLSCEQNLNHDAMYWYRQDPGQGLRLIYYSQIVNDFQKGDIAEGYSVSREKKESFPLTVTSAQKNPTAFYLCASSPVLTGVGYTFGSGTRLTVV.

As regards this clone: The sample has other DNA sequences that encode this CDR3 too. The chain is built from TRBV18 and TRBJ1-2, with D possibly matching TRBD1 (6 bases). Per germline, CDR1 KGHSH and CDR2 LQKENI. The CDR3 totals 13 residues. The germline V and J ends were trimmed by 3 bases and 1 base, with 6 bases remaining between them. The CDR3 is CASSPDSNYGYTF. The CDR3 DNA is TGTGCCAGCTCACCGGACAGTAACTATGGCTACACCTTC.

This sequence joins TRBV18 and TRBJ1-1, with TRBD1 as a possible D gene (5 bases). The CDR3 consists of 15 residues. V was shortened by 6 bases and J by 0 bases, with 14 bases between the two germline ends. Germline CDR1 KGHSH, CDR2 LQKENI. In DNA form, the CDR3 reads TGTGCCAGCTCCTCTACGGGGGGGATGAACACTGAAGCTTTCTTT. Protein sequence: CASSSTGGMNTEAFF. The full variable domain, its missing parts supplied by reference TRBV18 and TRBJ1-1, is NAGVMQNPRHLVRRRGQEARLRCSPMKGHSHVYWYRQLPEEGLKFMVYLQKENIIDESGMPKERFSAEFPKEGPSILRIQQVVRGDSAAYFCASSSTGGMNTEAFFGQGTRLTVV.

The chain employs TRBV5-4 and TRBJ2-1; TRBD2 matches 10 bases. V lost 0 bases to trimming and J lost 4 bases; unmatched junction nucleotides: 4. The CDR3 covers 16 residues. Germline loops: CDR1 SGHNT, CDR2 YYREEE (reference sequence). CDR3 sequence reads: CASSLELAGLYNEQFF. The CDR3, as DNA: TGTGCCAGCAGCTTGGAACTAGCGGGATTATACAATGAGCAGTTCTTC.

V gene TRBV4-1 combines with J gene TRBJ2-1; a weak D match, TRBD1 (6 bases). The germline gives CDR1 MGHRA, CDR2 YSYEKL. This CDR3 has 15 residues. V lost 4 bases and J 0 bases, leaving 10 bases between the germline ends. CDR3 in DNA: TGCGCCAGCAGCCCTGGACAGAACTCCTACAATGAGCAGTTCTTC. Its protein product is CASSPGQNSYNEQFF.

The V call is TRBV6-5, the J call TRBJ1-2; D is unresolved. Germline-derived CDR1 and CDR2 are MNHEY and SVGAGI. The V and J ends lost 6 bases and 5 bases respectively, with 13 bases between them. The CDR3 has 13 residues. The CDR3 bases are TGTGCCAGCAGCTCGGGATACTCATATGGCTACACCTTC. Amino acid sequence: CASSSGYSYGYTF.